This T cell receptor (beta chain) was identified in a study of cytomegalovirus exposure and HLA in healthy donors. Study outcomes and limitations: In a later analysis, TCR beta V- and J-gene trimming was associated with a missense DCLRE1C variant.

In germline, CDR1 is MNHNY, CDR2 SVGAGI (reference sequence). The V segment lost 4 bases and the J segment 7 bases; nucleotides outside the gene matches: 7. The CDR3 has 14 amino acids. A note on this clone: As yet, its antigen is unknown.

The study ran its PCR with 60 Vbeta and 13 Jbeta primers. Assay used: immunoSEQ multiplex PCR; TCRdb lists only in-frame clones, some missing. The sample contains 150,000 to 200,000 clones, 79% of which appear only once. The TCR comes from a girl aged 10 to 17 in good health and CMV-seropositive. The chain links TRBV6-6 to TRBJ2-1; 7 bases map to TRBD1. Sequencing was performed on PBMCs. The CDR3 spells CASSSRTGKNEQFF. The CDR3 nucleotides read TGTGCCAGCAGTTCCCGGACAGGAAAAAATGAGCAGTTCTTC.